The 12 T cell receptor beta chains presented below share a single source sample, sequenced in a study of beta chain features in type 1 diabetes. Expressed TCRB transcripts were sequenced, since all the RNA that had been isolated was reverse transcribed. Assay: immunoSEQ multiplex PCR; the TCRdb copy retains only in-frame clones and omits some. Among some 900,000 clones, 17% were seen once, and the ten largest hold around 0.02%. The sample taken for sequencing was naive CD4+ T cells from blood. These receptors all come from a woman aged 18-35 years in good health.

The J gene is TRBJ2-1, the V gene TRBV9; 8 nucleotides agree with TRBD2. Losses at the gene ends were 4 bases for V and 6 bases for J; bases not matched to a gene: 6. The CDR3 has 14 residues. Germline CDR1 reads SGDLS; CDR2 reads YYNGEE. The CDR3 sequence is CASSRLAGGNEQFF. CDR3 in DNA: TGTGCCAGCAGCCGTCTGGCGGGAGGCAATGAGCAGTTCTTC.

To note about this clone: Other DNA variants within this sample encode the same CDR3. CDR3 bases: TGTGCCAGCTCACCCGGTTCTGGGGCCAACGTCCTGACTTTC. As protein: CASSPGSGANVLTF. The gene calls are TRBV18 and TRBJ2-6; D gene ambiguous. Trimming pared 3 bases from V and 1 base from J, leaving 4 bases between. The CDR3 sequence is 14 residues long. CDR1 and CDR2 from the germline V gene are KGHSH and LQKENI.

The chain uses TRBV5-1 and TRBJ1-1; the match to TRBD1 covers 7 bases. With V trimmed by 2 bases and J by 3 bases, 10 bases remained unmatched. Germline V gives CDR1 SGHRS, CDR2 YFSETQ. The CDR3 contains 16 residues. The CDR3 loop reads CASSLWSTGRDTEAFF. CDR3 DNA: TGCGCCAGCAGCTTATGGTCGACAGGGAGGGACACTGAAGCTTTCTTT.

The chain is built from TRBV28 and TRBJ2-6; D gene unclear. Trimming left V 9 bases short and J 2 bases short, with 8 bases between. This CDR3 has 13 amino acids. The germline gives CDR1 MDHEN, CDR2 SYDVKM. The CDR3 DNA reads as TGTGCCAGTCGGGCGGCTGGGGCCAACGTCCTGACTTTC. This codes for CASRAAGANVLTF.

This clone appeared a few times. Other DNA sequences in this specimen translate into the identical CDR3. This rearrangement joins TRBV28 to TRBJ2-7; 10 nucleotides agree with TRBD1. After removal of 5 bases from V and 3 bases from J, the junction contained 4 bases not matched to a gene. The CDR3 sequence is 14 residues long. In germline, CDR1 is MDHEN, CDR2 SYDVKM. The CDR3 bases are TGTGCCAGCAGTCGGGACAGGGGACTCTACGAGCAGTACTTC. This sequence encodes CASSRDRGLYEQYF.

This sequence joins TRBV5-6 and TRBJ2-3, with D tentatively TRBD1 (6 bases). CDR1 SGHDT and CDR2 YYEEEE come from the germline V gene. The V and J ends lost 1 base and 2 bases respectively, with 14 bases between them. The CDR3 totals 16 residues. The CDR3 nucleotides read TGTGCCAGCAGCTTGCGGTTGACAGGAGACACAGATACGCAGTATTTT. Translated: CASSLRLTGDTDTQYF.

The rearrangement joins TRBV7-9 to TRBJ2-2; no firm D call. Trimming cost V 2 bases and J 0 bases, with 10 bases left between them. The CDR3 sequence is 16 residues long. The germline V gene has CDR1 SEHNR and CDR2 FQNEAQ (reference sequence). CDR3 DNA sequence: TGTGCCAGCAGCTTATACCGGCTCGCGAACACCGGGGAGCTGTTTTTT. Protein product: CASSLYRLANTGELFF.

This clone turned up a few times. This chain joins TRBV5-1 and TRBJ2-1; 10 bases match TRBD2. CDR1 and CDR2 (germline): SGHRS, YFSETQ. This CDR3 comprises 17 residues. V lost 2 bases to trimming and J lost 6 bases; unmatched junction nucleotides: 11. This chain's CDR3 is CASSFVKTSGTSNEQFF. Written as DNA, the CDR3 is TGCGCCAGCAGCTTCGTTAAAACTAGCGGGACCTCCAATGAGCAGTTCTTC.

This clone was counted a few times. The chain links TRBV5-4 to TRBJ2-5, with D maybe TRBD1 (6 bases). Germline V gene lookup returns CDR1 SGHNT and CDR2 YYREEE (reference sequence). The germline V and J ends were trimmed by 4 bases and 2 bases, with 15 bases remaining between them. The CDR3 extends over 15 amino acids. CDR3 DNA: TGTGCCAGCAGCACGAGGACAGATCTACAAGAGACCCAGTACTTC. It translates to CASSTRTDLQETQYF.

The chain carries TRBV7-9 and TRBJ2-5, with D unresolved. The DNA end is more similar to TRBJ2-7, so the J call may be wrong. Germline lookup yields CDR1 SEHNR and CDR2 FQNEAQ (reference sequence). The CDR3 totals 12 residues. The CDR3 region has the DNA TGTGCCAGCAGCTTAGCGAACGACGAGCAGTACTTC. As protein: CASSLANDEQYF.

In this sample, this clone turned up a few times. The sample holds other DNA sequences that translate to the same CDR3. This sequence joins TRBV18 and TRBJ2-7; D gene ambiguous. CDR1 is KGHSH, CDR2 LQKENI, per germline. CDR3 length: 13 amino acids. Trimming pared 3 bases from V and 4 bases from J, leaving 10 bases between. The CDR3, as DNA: TGTGCCAGCTCACCGGGTCTGGGGTACGAGCAGTACTTC. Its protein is CASSPGLGYEQYF.

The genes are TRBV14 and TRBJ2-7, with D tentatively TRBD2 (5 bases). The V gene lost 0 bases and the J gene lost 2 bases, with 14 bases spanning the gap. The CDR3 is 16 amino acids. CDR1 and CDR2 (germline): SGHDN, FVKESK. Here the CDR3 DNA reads TGTGCCAGCAGCCAAGATCCCCACGGGGTTACCTACGAGCAGTACTTC. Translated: CASSQDPHGVTYEQYF.